This T cell receptor beta chain comes out of a study of blood T cell repertoires in COVID-19. Overall study context: Collection of acute and convalescent COVID-19 samples took place in the United States, Italy and Spain. Sources were T cells, B-cell-depleted T cells, or PBMCs; the material itself was cDNA or gDNA.

Resolution of symptoms, clearance, or two negative PCRs was present in recovered Cohort 3 donors. Data came from immunoSEQ multiplex PCR; TCRdb stores just in-frame clones and leaves some out. The sample lists about 380,000 clones; 88% were seen once. Germline V gene data show CDR1 as MNHEY and CDR2 as SVGAGI. CDR3 length equals 14 residues. Unmatched junction bases numbered 5, after V lost 5 bases and J lost 2 bases. The sample taken for sequencing was PBMCs or T cells enriched from blood (not recorded which). The TCR sequence derives from a woman under 30 who had recovered from COVID-19. This rearrangement joins TRBV6-5 to TRBJ1-1; TRBD1 agrees at 7 bases. This chain's CDR3 is CASSTGQFNTEAFF. CDR3 bases: TGTGCCAGCAGTACGGGACAGTTTAACACTGAAGCTTTCTTT.